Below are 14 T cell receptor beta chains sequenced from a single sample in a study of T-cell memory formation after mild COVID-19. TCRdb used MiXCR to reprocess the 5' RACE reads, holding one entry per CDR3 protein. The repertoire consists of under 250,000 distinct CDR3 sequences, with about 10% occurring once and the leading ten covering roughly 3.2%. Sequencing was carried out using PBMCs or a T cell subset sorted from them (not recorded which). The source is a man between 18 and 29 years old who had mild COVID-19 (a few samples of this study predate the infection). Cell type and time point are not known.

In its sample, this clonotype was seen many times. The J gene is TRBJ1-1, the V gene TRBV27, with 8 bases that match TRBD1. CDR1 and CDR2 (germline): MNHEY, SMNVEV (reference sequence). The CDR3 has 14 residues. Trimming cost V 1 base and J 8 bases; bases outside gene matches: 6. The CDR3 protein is CASSLWSDRGEAFF. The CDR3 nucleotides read TGTGCCAGCAGTTTATGGAGCGACAGGGGAGAAGCTTTCTTT.

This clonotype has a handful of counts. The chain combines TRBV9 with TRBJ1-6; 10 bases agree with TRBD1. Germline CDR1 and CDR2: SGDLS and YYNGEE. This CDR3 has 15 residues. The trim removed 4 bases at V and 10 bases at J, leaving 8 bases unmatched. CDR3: CASSPTGTGVSPLHF. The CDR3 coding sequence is TGTGCCAGCAGCCCTACCGGGACAGGGGTCTCACCCCTCCACTTT.

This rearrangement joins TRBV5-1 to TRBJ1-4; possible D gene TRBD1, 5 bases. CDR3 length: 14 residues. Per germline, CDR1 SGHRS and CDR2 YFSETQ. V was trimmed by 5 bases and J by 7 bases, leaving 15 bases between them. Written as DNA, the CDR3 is TGCGCCAGCAGTTGGGGTCAGGGTTTTGAAAAACTGTTTTTT. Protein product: CASSWGQGFEKLFF. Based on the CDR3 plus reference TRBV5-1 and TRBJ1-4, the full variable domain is KAGVTQTPRYLIKTRGQQVTLSCSPISGHRSVSWYQQTPGQGLQFLFEYFSETQRNKGNFPGRFSGRQFSNSRSEMNVSTLELGDSALYLCASSWGQGFEKLFFGSGTQLSVL.

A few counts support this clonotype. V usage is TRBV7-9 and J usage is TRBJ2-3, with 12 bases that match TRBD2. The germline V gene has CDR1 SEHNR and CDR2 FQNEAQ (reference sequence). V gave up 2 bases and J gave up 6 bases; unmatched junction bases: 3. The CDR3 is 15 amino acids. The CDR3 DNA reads TGTGCCAGCAGCTTAAGGGGGACTAGCGGGGATACGCAGTATTTT. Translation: CASSLRGTSGDTQYF.

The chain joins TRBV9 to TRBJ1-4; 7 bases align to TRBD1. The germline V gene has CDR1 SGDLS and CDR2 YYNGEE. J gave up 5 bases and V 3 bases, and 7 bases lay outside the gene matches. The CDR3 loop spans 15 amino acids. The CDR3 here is CASSADLDRNEKLFF. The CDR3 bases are TGTGCCAGCAGCGCAGATCTGGACAGGAATGAAAAACTGTTTTTT. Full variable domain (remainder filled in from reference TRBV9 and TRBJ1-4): DSGVTQTPKHLITATGQRVTLRCSPRSGDLSVYWYQQSLDQGLQFLIQYYNGEERAKGNILERFSAQQFPDLHSELNLSSLELGDSALYFCASSADLDRNEKLFFGSGTQLSVL.

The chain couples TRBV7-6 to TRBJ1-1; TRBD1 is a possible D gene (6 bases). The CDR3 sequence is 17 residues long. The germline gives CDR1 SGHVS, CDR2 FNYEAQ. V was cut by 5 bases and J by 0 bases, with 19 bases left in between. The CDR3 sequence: CASSPVAGTTMNTEAFF. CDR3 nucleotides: TGTGCCAGCAGCCCAGTAGCCGGGACAACCATGAACACTGAAGCTTTCTTT.

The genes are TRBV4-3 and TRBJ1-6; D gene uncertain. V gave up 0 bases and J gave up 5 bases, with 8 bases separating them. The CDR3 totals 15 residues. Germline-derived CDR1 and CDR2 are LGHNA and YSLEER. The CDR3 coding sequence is TGCGCCAGCAGCCAAGATTCACACAATAATTCACCCCTCCACTTT. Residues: CASSQDSHNNSPLHF.

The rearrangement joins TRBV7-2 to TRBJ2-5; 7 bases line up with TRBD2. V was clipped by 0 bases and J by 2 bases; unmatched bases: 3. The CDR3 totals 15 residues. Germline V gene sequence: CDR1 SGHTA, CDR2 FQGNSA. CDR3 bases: TGTGCCAGCAGCTTAGCGTGGGGGGGGCAAGAGACCCAGTACTTC. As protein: CASSLAWGGQETQYF. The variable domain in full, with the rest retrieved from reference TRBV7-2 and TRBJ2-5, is GAGVSQSPSNKVTEKGKDVELRCDPISGHTALYWYRQSLGQGLEFLIYFQGNSAPDKSGLPSDRFSAERTGGSVSTLTIQRTQQEDSAVYLCASSLAWGGQETQYFGPGTRLLVL.

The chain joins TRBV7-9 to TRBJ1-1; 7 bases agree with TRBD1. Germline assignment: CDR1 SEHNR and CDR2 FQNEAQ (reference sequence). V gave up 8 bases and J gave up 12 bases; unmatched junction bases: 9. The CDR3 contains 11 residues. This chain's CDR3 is CASGKQGTPFF. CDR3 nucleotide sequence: TGTGCCAGCGGTAAACAGGGGACGCCTTTCTTT.

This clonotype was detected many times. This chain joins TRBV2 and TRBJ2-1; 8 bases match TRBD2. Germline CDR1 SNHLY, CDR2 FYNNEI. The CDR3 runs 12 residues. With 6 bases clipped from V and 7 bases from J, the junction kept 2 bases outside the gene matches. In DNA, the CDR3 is TGTGCCAGCAGACCGGGGGGGAATGAGCAGTTCTTC. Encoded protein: CASRPGGNEQFF.

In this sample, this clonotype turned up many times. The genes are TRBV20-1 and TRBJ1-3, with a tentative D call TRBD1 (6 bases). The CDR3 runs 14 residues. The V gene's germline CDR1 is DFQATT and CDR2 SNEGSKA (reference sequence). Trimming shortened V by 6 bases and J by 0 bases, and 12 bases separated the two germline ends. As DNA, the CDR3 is TGCAGTGCCAAGGACAGAAGCTCTGGAAACACCATATATTTT. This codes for CSAKDRSSGNTIYF.

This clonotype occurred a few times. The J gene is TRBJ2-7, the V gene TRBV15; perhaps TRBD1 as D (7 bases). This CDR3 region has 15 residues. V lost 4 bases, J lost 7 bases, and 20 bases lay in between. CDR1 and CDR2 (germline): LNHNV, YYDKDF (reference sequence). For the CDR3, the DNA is TGTGCCACCAGCACCGCGACAGGGAGGTCGCGGGAGCAGTACGTC. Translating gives CATSTATGRSREQYV.

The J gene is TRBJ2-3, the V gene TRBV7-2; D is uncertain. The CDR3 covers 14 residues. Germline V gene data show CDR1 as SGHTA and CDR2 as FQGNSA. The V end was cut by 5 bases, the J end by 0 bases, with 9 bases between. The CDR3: CASSQYFSTDTQYF. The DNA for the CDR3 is TGTGCCAGCAGCCAGTACTTTAGCACAGATACGCAGTATTTT.

CDR3 coding DNA: TGCAGCACTGGGACGGAGGGGAACTATGGCTACACCTTC. It codes for CSTGTEGNYGYTF. The chain uses TRBV29-1 and TRBJ1-2; a possible D gene is TRBD1 (5 bases). Germline CDR1 reads SQVTM; CDR2 reads ANQGSEA. The length of the CDR3 is 13 residues. V lost 8 bases, J lost 2 bases, and 15 bases lay in between.